This T cell receptor beta chain came from a study of T cells in Graves' hyperthyroidism and ophthalmopathy. Whole-study context: Peripheral blood was taken when the disease was first diagnosed, before any treatment began. Whole-study results and caveats: Model output signaled ophthalmopathy a median roughly 6 months ahead of onset.

This clonotype has ten or more counts. Its antigen is not known. Regions amplified from RNA transcripts were the TCR beta CDR3 regions. The HTBI primer set served for first-round RT-PCR of the TCR CDR3. Using its own MiXCR run on the multiplex PCR reads, TCRdb lists one record per CDR3 protein. The sample consists of hundreds of thousands of distinct CDR3 sequences, less than 25% of them appearing once. Ophthalmopathy cases met thresholds of Clinical Activity Score at least 3, NOSPECS grade at least 4 and duration under 3 months. The V segment lost 0 bases and the J segment 7 bases; nucleotides outside the gene matches: 12. Looked up from germline, CDR1 is DFQATT and CDR2 is SNEGSKA (reference sequence). This CDR3 has 18 residues.

The chain combines TRBV20-1 with TRBJ2-1; 13 nucleotides align to TRBD2. The sequence came from a man aged 25 to 40 with Graves' ophthalmopathy. The sequenced material came from blood. The CDR3 sequence: CSARDSSRLAGGRNEQFF. The CDR3 DNA is TGCAGTGCTAGAGATAGCTCCCGACTAGCGGGAGGTCGTAATGAGCAGTTCTTC.